The 31 T cell receptor beta chains listed next were all sequenced from one sample in a study of T cell clones after liver transplantation. Using immunoSEQ multiplex PCR, the repertoire was profiled, and TCRdb retains in-frame clones only, with some absent. The table has 68,000 or so clones, roughly 80% seen once; the top ten hold approximately 0.6%. Sequenced here: CD4+ T cells from blood, sampled before liver transplant. The receptors come from a human donor who received a liver transplant.

V gene TRBV28 combines with J gene TRBJ1-5; 9 bases match TRBD1. V was clipped by 4 bases and J by 4 bases; unmatched bases: 8. CDR3 size: 16 residues. CDR1 and CDR2 from the germline V gene are MDHEN and SYDVKM. The CDR3 here is CASSSIGTGKNQPQHF. CDR3 bases: TGTGCCAGCAGTTCTATCGGGACAGGGAAGAATCAGCCCCAGCATTTT.

The rearrangement links TRBV19 to TRBJ2-3; no clear D. CDR3 length: 14 residues. The V and J ends lost 6 bases and 6 bases respectively, with 16 bases between them. CDR1 and CDR2 (germline): LNHDA, SQIVND (reference sequence). CDR3 sequence reads: CASRDQRRLDTQYF. The CDR3 coding sequence is TGTGCCAGTAGGGACCAGCGAAGGTTGGATACGCAGTATTTT.

The rearrangement links TRBV2 to TRBJ2-1, with TRBD2 matching 8 bases. Per the germline V gene, CDR1 is SNHLY and CDR2 is FYNNEI. The CDR3 length is 15 residues. The trim removed 6 bases at V and 2 bases at J, leaving 6 bases unmatched. Written as DNA, the CDR3 is TGTGCCAGCAGGTCAACTAGCGGTGCCTACAATGAGCAGTTCTTC. This codes for CASRSTSGAYNEQFF. The whole variable domain, remainder taken from reference TRBV2 and TRBJ2-1, is EPEVTQTPSHQVTQMGQEVILRCVPISNHLYFYWYRQILGQKVEFLVSFYNNEISEKSEIFDDQFSVERPDGSNFTLKIRSTKLEDSAMYFCASRSTSGAYNEQFFGPGTRLTVL.

This clone occurred once. This sequence joins TRBV19 and TRBJ1-5; 8 positions match TRBD1. The CDR3 covers 15 residues. Germline lookup yields CDR1 LNHDA and CDR2 SQIVND (reference sequence). V trimming: 7 bases; J trimming: 0 bases; junction bases outside the gene matches: 5. CDR3 amino acids: CASTDRVNSNQPQHF. CDR3 DNA: TGTGCCAGTACGGACAGGGTAAATAGCAATCAGCCCCAGCATTTT.

The V call is TRBV9, the J call TRBJ2-1; tentative D call: TRBD2 (6 bases). V was cut by 0 bases and J by 8 bases, with 18 bases left in between. Germline CDR1 reads SGDLS; CDR2 reads YYNGEE. The CDR3 contains 16 residues. The CDR3 DNA is TGTGCCAGCAGCGTAGGGCTAGCGAATGCAGGCTATGAGCAGTTCTTC. It encodes CASSVGLANAGYEQFF.

The chain links TRBV7-8 to TRBJ2-2; tentatively, D is TRBD1 (6 bases). The CDR3 covers 15 residues. CDR1 SGHVS and CDR2 FQNEAQ come from the germline V gene. V was shortened by 3 bases and J by 7 bases, with 15 bases between the two germline ends. DNA of the CDR3: TGTGCCAGCAGCTTTAGAGGGGGTGGGGACGGGGAGCTGTTTTTT. This codes for CASSFRGGGDGELFF.

This clone was detected a few times. The gene calls are TRBV7-9 and TRBJ1-1, with D perhaps TRBD1 (5 bases). The V gene lost 4 bases and the J gene lost 0 bases, with 12 bases spanning the gap. CDR1 is SEHNR, CDR2 FQNEAQ, per germline (reference sequence). CDR3 length equals 15 residues. The CDR3 DNA reads TGTGCCAGCAGCTCCGGCAGGGCCGTGAACACTGAAGCTTTCTTT. Translating it yields CASSSGRAVNTEAFF.

The chain links TRBV28 to TRBJ1-4, with D possibly TRBD1 on 5 matching bases. The CDR3 totals 14 residues. V was clipped by 6 bases and J by 8 bases, with 16 bases between them. Germline CDR1 is MDHEN and CDR2 is SYDVKM. DNA for the CDR3: TGTGCCAGCAGAACCGGGGGGAGGGTGGAAAAACTGTTTTTT. It specifies CASRTGGRVEKLFF.

The J gene is TRBJ2-2, the V gene TRBV27; 8 bases map to TRBD2. Trimming took 6 bases from V and 0 from J; bases not matched to a gene: 3. The germline V gene encodes CDR1 MNHEY and CDR2 SMNVEV (reference sequence). This CDR3 region has 15 residues. The CDR3 nucleotides read TGTGCCAGCAGCTATAGCGGGACGAACACCGGGGAGCTGTTTTTT. Translating it yields CASSYSGTNTGELFF.

The chain has TRBV6-1 and TRBJ1-4; D perhaps matches TRBD1 (5 bases). V was cut by 5 bases and J by 2 bases, with 12 bases left in between. This CDR3 comprises 15 residues. The germline gives CDR1 MNHNS, CDR2 SASEGT. CDR3 DNA sequence: TGTGCCAGCAGTTTCCCTCGGGACACTAATGAAAAACTGTTTTTT. It specifies CASSFPRDTNEKLFF.

The V and J genes are TRBV9 and TRBJ2-1; 11 bases match TRBD2. The CDR3 sequence is 16 residues long. In germline, CDR1 is SGDLS, CDR2 YYNGEE. Trimming cost V 1 base and J 6 bases; bases outside gene matches: 6. As DNA, the CDR3 is TGTGCCAGCAGCGTAACTAGCGGGAGTTGGAGCAATGAGCAGTTCTTC. It translates to CASSVTSGSWSNEQFF. Based on the CDR3 plus reference TRBV9 and TRBJ2-1, the full variable domain is DSGVTQTPKHLITATGQRVTLRCSPRSGDLSVYWYQQSLDQGLQFLIQYYNGEERAKGNILERFSAQQFPDLHSELNLSSLELGDSALYFCASSVTSGSWSNEQFFGPGTRLTVL.

The chain is built from TRBV7-3 and TRBJ2-7; no firm D call. Germline loops: CDR1 SGHTA, CDR2 FQGTGA. V lost 5 bases and J 3 bases, leaving 14 bases between the germline ends. The CDR3 is made up of 14 amino acids. CDR3 DNA: TGTGCCAGCAGCCCAAGACGGGTCAGCTACGAGCAGTACTTC. As protein: CASSPRRVSYEQYF.

The chain couples TRBV5-1 to TRBJ2-1; 10 nucleotides line up with TRBD1. The germline V gene has CDR1 SGHRS and CDR2 YFSETQ. The J segment lost 9 bases and the V segment lost 4 bases, leaving 4 bases of the junction unmatched. The CDR3 is made up of 13 amino acids. The DNA of the CDR3 is TGCGCCAGCAGCGCGACAGGGGGCCTTGAGCAGTTCTTC. It encodes CASSATGGLEQFF.

V is TRBV2 and J is TRBJ2-4; TRBD1 matches 8 bases. The junction had 8 bases not matched to a gene; V was cut back by 5 bases and J by 8 bases. Germline V gene lookup returns CDR1 SNHLY and CDR2 FYNNEI. The CDR3 length is 14 residues. The CDR3 sequence is CASSFPGGPDIQYF. The DNA for the CDR3 is TGTGCCAGCAGTTTCCCAGGGGGCCCAGACATTCAGTACTTC.

The J gene is TRBJ1-2, the V gene TRBV5-6; tentatively, D is TRBD1 (5 bases). V lost 0 bases, J lost 5 bases, and 14 bases lay in between. The germline gives CDR1 SGHDT, CDR2 YYEEEE. The CDR3 is made up of 15 amino acids. The CDR3 spells CASSLEARQGYGYTF. CDR3 DNA: TGTGCCAGCAGCTTGGAAGCTCGGCAGGGTTATGGCTACACCTTC.

This chain uses TRBV29-1 with TRBJ1-1; TRBD1 agrees at 8 bases. The CDR3 has 15 residues. The germline V gene encodes CDR1 SQVTM and CDR2 ANQGSEA. V lost 3 bases to trimming and J lost 4 bases; unmatched junction nucleotides: 10. CDR3 sequence: CSVDRGQVISTEAFF. The CDR3 DNA reads as TGCAGCGTTGATAGGGGACAGGTCATATCCACTGAAGCTTTCTTT.

V usage is TRBV5-4 and J usage is TRBJ1-1; no firm D call. Per the germline V gene, CDR1 is SGHNT and CDR2 is YYREEE (reference sequence). The CDR3 runs to 13 residues. The V gene lost 4 bases and the J gene lost 5 bases, with 12 bases spanning the gap. CDR3 in amino acids: CASSDIKLTEAFF. CDR3 nucleotide sequence: TGTGCCAGCAGCGACATTAAGCTGACTGAAGCTTTCTTT.

This chain connects TRBV4-1 to TRBJ1-4; D gene unclear. The CDR3 extends over 15 amino acids. CDR1 MGHRA and CDR2 YSYEKL come from the germline V gene. The ends were cut back, 1 base at V and 8 bases at J, with 14 bases in the middle. This CDR3 is CASSQAPQRDEKLFF. In nucleotides, the CDR3 is TGCGCCAGCAGCCAAGCTCCCCAACGTGACGAAAAACTGTTTTTT.

This clone was seen a single time. The rearrangement links TRBV18 to TRBJ1-1, with 7 bases that match TRBD1. The CDR3 loop spans 15 amino acids. The V and J ends lost 3 bases and 1 base, in that order; junction bases with no gene match: 5. The germline CDR1 and CDR2 sequences are KGHSH and LQKENI. As DNA, the CDR3 is TGTGCCAGCTCACCGGGGGGACAGACGAACACTGAAGCTTTCTTT. It is translated as CASSPGGQTNTEAFF.

This clone was detected only once. The chain carries TRBV4-3 and TRBJ1-3; D perhaps matches TRBD1 (6 bases). Per germline, CDR1 LGHNA and CDR2 YSLEER. Trimming cost V 3 bases and J 4 bases, with 16 bases left between them. This CDR3 spans 16 amino acids. This CDR3 is CASSHSRGFAGNTIYF. DNA for the CDR3: TGCGCCAGCAGCCACTCCAGGGGTTTCGCCGGAAACACCATATATTTT.

There are many counts of this clone. The chain uses TRBV10-3 and TRBJ1-1, with D hard to call. The CDR3 is made up of 16 amino acids. The V and J ends lost 2 bases and 1 base respectively, with 14 bases between them. CDR1 is ENHRY and CDR2 is SYGVKD in the germline V gene. CDR3 DNA sequence: TGTGCCATCAGTGAGAGCCAGCTTTTGGGGAACACTGAAGCTTTCTTT. It translates to CAISESQLLGNTEAFF.

This clone has more than one count but fewer than ten. The chain carries TRBV7-9 and TRBJ1-4; 8 nucleotides align to TRBD1. After removal of 1 base from V and 7 bases from J, the junction contained 5 bases not matched to a gene. CDR1 is SEHNR and CDR2 is FQNEAQ in the germline V gene (reference sequence). This CDR3 is 15 amino acids long. Written as DNA, the CDR3 is TGTGCCAGCAGCTTAGGGACAGGGTCGAGTGAAAAACTGTTTTTT. Protein product: CASSLGTGSSEKLFF.

This sequence joins TRBV5-1 and TRBJ1-2; weak D call: TRBD1 (6 bases). With 0 bases removed from V and 6 bases from J, the gap between germline ends came to 12 bases. This CDR3 spans 14 amino acids. CDR1 is SGHRS, CDR2 YFSETQ, per germline. In DNA form, the CDR3 reads TGCGCCAGCAGCTTGGAGTCCGGGGGCAATGGCTACACCTTC. Protein sequence: CASSLESGGNGYTF.

The rearrangement joins TRBV2 to TRBJ1-5; D may be TRBD1 (5 bases). The CDR3 is 13 amino acids. The germline gives CDR1 SNHLY, CDR2 FYNNEI. The V and J ends lost 6 bases and 8 bases respectively, with 14 bases between them. CDR3 bases: TGTGCCAGCAGCTGGGACCCCCTCGAGCCCCAGCATTTT. This codes for CASSWDPLEPQHF.

V and J are TRBV28 and TRBJ1-4; D possibly corresponds to TRBD1 (6 bases). Germline assignment: CDR1 MDHEN and CDR2 SYDVKM. V dropped 4 bases and J dropped 7 bases, with 13 bases sitting between them. The CDR3 has 14 amino acids. The CDR3 DNA follows: TGTGCCAGCAGTTCCAGGGGAAAGGGTGAAAAACTGTTTTTT. This gives the protein CASSSRGKGEKLFF.

This clone was seen a handful of times. The V and J genes are TRBV5-1 and TRBJ1-2; D unclear. Deletions cut 4 bases from V and 1 base from J, with 17 bases between. Germline CDR1 reads SGHRS; CDR2 reads YFSETQ. The CDR3 is 16 residues long. CDR3 region: CASSLGGSSDNYGYTF. In DNA, the CDR3 is TGCGCCAGCAGCCTGGGAGGTTCAAGCGATAACTATGGCTACACCTTC.

At least ten counts were recorded for this clone. The chain joins TRBV19 to TRBJ1-2; D is ambiguous. The CDR3 runs 14 residues. CDR1 is LNHDA and CDR2 is SQIVND in the germline V gene (reference sequence). V dropped 5 bases and J dropped 6 bases, with 16 bases sitting between them. The CDR3 DNA follows: TGTGCCAGTAGTCCCCCCGGCATCGGCGATGGCTACACCTTC. Its protein is CASSPPGIGDGYTF.

This sequence joins TRBV5-4 and TRBJ2-7; D is possibly TRBD2 (5 bases). The germline V and J ends were trimmed by 0 bases and 6 bases, with 13 bases remaining between them. Germline V gene lookup returns CDR1 SGHNT and CDR2 YYREEE (reference sequence). The CDR3 extends over 14 amino acids. CDR3 region: CASSLGSSRGEQYF. CDR3 DNA: TGTGCCAGCAGCTTGGGGAGTTCCCGGGGCGAGCAGTACTTC. Full variable domain (outside the CDR3, taken from reference TRBV5-4 and TRBJ2-7): ETGVTQSPTHLIKTRGQQVTLRCSSQSGHNTVSWYQQALGQGPQFIFQYYREEENGRGNFPPRFSGLQFPNYSSELNVNALELDDSALYLCASSLGSSRGEQYFGPGTRLTVT.

The J gene is TRBJ2-6, the V gene TRBV19; 11 bases fit TRBD1. This CDR3 has 20 amino acids. The ends lost 7 bases at V and 1 base at J; junction bases unmatched: 15. Per germline, CDR1 LNHDA and CDR2 SQIVND (reference sequence). The DNA for the CDR3 is TGTGCCAGTACCAGAACTGCGGGACAGGGGGTTTTTTCTGGGGCCAACGTCCTGACTTTC. It yields the protein CASTRTAGQGVFSGANVLTF. Looking up the rest from reference TRBV19 and TRBJ2-6 gives the full variable domain: DGGITQSPKYLFRKEGQNVTLSCEQNLNHDAMYWYRQDPGQGLRLIYYSQIVNDFQKGDIAEGYSVSREKKESFPLTVTSAQKNPTAFYLCASTRTAGQGVFSGANVLTFGAGSRLTVL.

This clone appeared once. The chain employs TRBV18 and TRBJ1-2; D not certain. V dropped 0 bases and J dropped 8 bases, with 10 bases sitting between them. The CDR3 contains 13 residues. Germline CDR1 reads KGHSH; CDR2 reads LQKENI. CDR3 sequence: CASSPPLLQGYTF. The CDR3 region has the DNA TGTGCCAGCTCACCACCCCTCTTACAGGGCTACACCTTC.

This chain connects TRBV30 to TRBJ2-5; D is perhaps TRBD1 (7 bases). V dropped 4 bases and J dropped 2 bases, with 20 bases sitting between them. CDR1 and CDR2 from the germline V gene are GTSNPN and SVGIG (reference sequence). The CDR3 sequence is 16 residues long. The chain's CDR3 is CAWTPLGRGVQETQYF. CDR3 sequence (DNA): TGTGCCTGGACACCGTTGGGCAGGGGGGTACAAGAGACCCAGTACTTC.